This T cell receptor beta chain was obtained from a study of blood T cell repertoires in COVID-19. Germline CDR1 reads LNHDA; CDR2 reads SQIVND (reference sequence). Trimming took 2 bases from V and 6 from J, leaving 14 bases between them. The CDR3 covers 14 residues. Produced via immunoSEQ multiplex PCR; TCRdb's table is partial and in-frame only. The sample includes about 140,000 clones, approximately 80% seen only once; the top ten take approximately 4.5%. Sequenced: peripheral blood. The rearrangement links TRBV19 to TRBJ2-7, with D possibly being TRBD2 (6 bases). This clonotype was sampled from a woman aged 80 or over with active or convalescent COVID-19. The DNA for the CDR3 is TGTGCCAGTAGTATAAACCACGGGGGTAGCGAGCAGTACTTC. Its translation is CASSINHGGSEQYF.